This TCR beta chain emerged from a study of breast tumors, draining lymph nodes, adjacent tissues. Regarding the study as a whole: Findings are consistent with lymph node origin and intratumoral expansion of most tumor T cells. Compared with lymph nodes, tumors were less diverse; compared with nontumor tissue, more. Tumor T cell lymph node origin was a supported hypothesis, not proven. Compared with basal-like, luminal-like tumors shared significantly more repertoire with nontumor tissue.

The lymph nodes were axillary draining lymph nodes from breast cancer patients. V was pared by 1 base and J by 0 bases, with 6 bases of the junction left unmatched. The CDR3 contains 16 residues. The V gene's germline CDR1 is LNHNV and CDR2 YYDKDF (reference sequence). Comments on this clonotype: Its antigen is not identified.

Each CDR3 protein is one row after TCRdb ran MiXCR on the multiplex PCR reads. The sample contains roughly 260,000 distinct CDR3 sequences, under 35% of which appear only once. The rearrangement links TRBV15 to TRBJ2-7; 7 bases agree with TRBD2. Sequences were obtained from axillary lymph node tissue. The sequence derives from a female donor with breast cancer. Some clones in this sample may be carry-over from other donors' samples. This chain's CDR3 is CATSRGVGGSSYEQYF. The CDR3 DNA is TGTGCCACCAGCAGAGGGGTGGGAGGGAGCTCCTACGAGCAGTACTTC.